The 4 T cell receptor beta chains below come from one sample, sequenced in a study of shared clonotypes between healthy human individuals. Using immunoSEQ multiplex PCR, the repertoire was profiled, and TCRdb retains in-frame clones only, with some absent. The sample carries roughly 720,000 clones, less than 95% recorded once. Sequencing used memory CD8+ T cells from PBMCs. Subset in this sample: CD45RO+ cells pooled with CCR7-negative TemRA cells. The receptors originated from a man between 18 and 29 years old in good health. Some clones in this sample may be carry-over from other donors' samples.

The J gene is TRBJ2-3, the V gene TRBV7-9; the D gene could be TRBD1 or TRBD2 (5 bases each). Germline loops: CDR1 SEHNR, CDR2 FQNEAQ (reference sequence). Trimming pared 5 bases from V and 4 bases from J, leaving 19 bases between. The CDR3 has 16 residues. Here the CDR3 DNA reads TGTGCCAGCAGCCCTCCGGGACCCAGGAGCGCAGATACGCAGTATTTT. It yields the protein CASSPPGPRSADTQYF.

V usage is TRBV4-1 and J usage is TRBJ2-5, with D possibly matching TRBD1 (7 bases). This CDR3 is 15 amino acids long. Looked up from germline, CDR1 is MGHRA and CDR2 is YSYEKL. V was cut by 3 bases and J by 4 bases, with 15 bases left in between. The CDR3 sequence: CASSQWGRGAETQYF. The CDR3 nucleotides read TGCGCCAGCAGCCAGTGGGGCAGGGGGGCAGAGACCCAGTACTTC.

CDR3 DNA sequence: TGTGCCAGCAGCCAAGATTACCTGGGTAGACAAGAGACCCAGTACTTC. It codes for CASSQDYLGRQETQYF. The chain carries TRBV14 and TRBJ2-5; D is undetermined. The germline gives CDR1 SGHDN, CDR2 FVKESK. This CDR3 comprises 16 residues. V was cut by 0 bases and J by 2 bases, with 13 bases left in between.

With regard to this clone: Relative to the germline gene, one junction end is altered; a read error may explain this. The V call is TRBV29-1, the J call TRBJ2-3; 7 bases line up with TRBD1. In germline, CDR1 is SQVTM, CDR2 ANQGSEA. CDR3 length equals 14 residues. CDR3: CSIEDRSNTDTQYF. DNA of the CDR3: TGCAGCATTGAGGACAGGTCGAACACAGATACGCAGTATTTT.